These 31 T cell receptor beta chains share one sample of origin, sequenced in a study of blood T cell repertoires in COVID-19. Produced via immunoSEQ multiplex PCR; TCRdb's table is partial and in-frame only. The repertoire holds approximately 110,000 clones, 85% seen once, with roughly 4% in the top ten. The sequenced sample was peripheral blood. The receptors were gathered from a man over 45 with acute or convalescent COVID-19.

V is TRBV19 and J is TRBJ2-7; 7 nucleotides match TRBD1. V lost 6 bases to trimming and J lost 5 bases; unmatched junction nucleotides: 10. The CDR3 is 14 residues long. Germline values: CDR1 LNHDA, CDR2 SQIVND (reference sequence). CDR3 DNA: TGTGCCAGTAGCTACCCGGGACAGCGGAACGAGCAGTACTTC. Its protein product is CASSYPGQRNEQYF.

The CDR3 is CASSLGSLGPNEKLFF. CDR3 sequence (DNA): TGCGCCAGCAGCTTAGGCTCTCTGGGCCCTAATGAAAAACTGTTTTTT. The chain has TRBV5-1 and TRBJ1-4; no clear D. The CDR3 sequence is 16 residues long. V shed 2 bases and J shed 3 bases, with 14 bases lying between them. CDR1 and CDR2 from the germline V gene are SGHRS and YFSETQ.

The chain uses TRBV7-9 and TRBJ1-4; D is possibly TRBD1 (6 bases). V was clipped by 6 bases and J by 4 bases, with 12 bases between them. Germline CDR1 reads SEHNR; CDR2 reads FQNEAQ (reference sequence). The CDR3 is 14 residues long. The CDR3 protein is CASSTGHNNEKLFF. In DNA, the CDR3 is TGTGCCAGCAGTACGGGACACAATAATGAAAAACTGTTTTTT.

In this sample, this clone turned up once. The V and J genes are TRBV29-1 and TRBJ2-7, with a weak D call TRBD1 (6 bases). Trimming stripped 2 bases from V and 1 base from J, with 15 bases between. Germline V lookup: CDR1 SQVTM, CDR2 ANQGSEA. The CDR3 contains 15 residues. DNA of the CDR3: TGCAGCGTTGAACCGGAACAGGGTAGGTCCTACGAGCAGTACTTC. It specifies CSVEPEQGRSYEQYF.

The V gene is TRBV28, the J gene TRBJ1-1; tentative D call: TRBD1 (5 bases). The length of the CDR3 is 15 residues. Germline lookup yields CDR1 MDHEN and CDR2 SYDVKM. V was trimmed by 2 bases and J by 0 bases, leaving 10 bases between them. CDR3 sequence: CASSLMGLMNTEAFF. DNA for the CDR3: TGTGCCAGCAGTTTAATGGGACTCATGAACACTGAAGCTTTCTTT.

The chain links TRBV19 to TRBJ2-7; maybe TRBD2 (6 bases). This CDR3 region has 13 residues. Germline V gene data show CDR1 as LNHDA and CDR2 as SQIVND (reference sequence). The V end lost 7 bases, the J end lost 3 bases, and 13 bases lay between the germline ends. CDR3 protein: CASKEGTGYEQYF. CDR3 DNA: TGTGCCAGTAAGGAGGGGACGGGCTACGAGCAGTACTTC.

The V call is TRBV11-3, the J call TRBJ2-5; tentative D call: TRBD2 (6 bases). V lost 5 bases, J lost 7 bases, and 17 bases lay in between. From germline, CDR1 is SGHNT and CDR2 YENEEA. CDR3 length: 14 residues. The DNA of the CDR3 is TGTGCCAGCAGCCCAGCGTTCGGGAGTTCGACCCAGTACTTC. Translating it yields CASSPAFGSSTQYF.

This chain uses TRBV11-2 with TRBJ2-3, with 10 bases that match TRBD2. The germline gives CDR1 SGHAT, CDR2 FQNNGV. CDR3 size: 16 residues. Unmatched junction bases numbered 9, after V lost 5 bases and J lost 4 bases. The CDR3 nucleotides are TGTGCCAGCAGCGGAGGCCCTAGCGGGAGTCCAGATACGCAGTATTTT. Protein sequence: CASSGGPSGSPDTQYF.

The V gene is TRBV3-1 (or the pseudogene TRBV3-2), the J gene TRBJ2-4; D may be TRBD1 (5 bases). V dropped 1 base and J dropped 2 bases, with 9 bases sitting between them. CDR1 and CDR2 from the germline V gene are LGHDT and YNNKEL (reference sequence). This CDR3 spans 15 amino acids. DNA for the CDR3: TGTGCCAGCAGCCAAGGGGCAGGGCCCAAAAACATTCAGTACTTC. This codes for CASSQGAGPKNIQYF.

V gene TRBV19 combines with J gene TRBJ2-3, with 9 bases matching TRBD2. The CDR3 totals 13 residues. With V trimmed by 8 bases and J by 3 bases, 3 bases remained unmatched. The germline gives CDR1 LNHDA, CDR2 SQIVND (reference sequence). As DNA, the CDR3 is TGTGCCAGTGGGCTAGCGGGGACAGATACGCAGTATTTT. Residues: CASGLAGTDTQYF.

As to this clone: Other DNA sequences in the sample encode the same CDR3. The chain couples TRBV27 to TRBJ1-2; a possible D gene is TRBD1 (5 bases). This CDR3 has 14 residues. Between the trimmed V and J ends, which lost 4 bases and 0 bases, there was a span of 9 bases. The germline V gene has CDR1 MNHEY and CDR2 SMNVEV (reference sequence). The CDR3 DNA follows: TGTGCCAGCAGTTGGGGCGGAGCTAACTATGGCTACACCTTC. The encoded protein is CASSWGGANYGYTF.

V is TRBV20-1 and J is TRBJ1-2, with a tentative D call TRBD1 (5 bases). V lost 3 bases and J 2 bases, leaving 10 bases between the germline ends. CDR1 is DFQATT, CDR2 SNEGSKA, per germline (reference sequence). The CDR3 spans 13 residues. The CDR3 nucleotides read TGCAGTGCTAGTTCGGGGGTAAACTATGGCTACACCTTC. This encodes CSASSGVNYGYTF.

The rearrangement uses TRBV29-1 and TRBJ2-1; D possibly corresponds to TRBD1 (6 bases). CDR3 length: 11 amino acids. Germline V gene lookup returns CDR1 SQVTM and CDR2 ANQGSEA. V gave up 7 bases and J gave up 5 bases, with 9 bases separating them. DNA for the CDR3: TGCAGCGGGCGGACAGACAATGAGCAGTTCTTC. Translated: CSGRTDNEQFF.

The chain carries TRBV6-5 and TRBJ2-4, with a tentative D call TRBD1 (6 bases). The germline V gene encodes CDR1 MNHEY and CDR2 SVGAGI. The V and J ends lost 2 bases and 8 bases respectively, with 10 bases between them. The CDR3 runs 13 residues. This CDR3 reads CASSYGGRDIQYF. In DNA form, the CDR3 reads TGTGCCAGCAGTTACGGGGGCAGGGACATTCAGTACTTC.

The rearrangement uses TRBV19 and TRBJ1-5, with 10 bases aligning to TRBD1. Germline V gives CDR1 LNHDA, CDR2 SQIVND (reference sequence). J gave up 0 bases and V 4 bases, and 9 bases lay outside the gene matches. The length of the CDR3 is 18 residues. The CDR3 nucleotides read TGTGCCAGTAGTAAATTGGGGACAGGGGCAAATAGCAATCAGCCCCAGCATTTT. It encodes CASSKLGTGANSNQPQHF.

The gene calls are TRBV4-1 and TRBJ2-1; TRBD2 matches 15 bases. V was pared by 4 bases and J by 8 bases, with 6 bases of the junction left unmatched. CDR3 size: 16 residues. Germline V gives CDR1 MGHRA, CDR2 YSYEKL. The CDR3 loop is CASSPLGLAGGHEQFF. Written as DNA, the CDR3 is TGCGCCAGCAGCCCCCTCGGACTAGCGGGGGGGCATGAGCAGTTCTTC.

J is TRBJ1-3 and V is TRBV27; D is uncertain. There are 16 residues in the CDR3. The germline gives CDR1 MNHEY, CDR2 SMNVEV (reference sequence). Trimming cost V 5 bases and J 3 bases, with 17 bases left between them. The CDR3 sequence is CASSILPPTGGNTIYF. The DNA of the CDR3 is TGTGCCAGCAGTATCCTCCCCCCGACGGGTGGAAACACCATATATTTT.

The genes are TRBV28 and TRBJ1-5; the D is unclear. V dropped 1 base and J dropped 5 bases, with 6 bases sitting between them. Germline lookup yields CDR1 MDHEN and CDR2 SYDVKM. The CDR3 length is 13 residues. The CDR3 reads CASSLSFDQPQHF. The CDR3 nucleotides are TGTGCCAGCAGTTTATCTTTCGATCAGCCCCAGCATTTT.

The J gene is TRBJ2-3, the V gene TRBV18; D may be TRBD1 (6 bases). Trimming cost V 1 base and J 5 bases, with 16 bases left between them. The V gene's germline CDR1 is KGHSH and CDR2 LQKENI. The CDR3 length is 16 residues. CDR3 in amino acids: CASSPRAVQGQDTQYF. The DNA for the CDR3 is TGTGCCAGCTCACCACGGGCAGTTCAGGGACAAGATACGCAGTATTTT.

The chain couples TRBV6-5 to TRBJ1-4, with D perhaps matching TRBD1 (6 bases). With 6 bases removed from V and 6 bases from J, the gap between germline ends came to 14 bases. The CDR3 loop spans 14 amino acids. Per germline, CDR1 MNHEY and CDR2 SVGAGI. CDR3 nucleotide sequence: TGTGCCAGCAGGCCCGACAGACAGGATGAAAAACTGTTTTTT. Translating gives CASRPDRQDEKLFF.

In nucleotides, the CDR3 is TGTGCCAGCAGCCAAGGACCCTCCGGGGGAAACACCATATATTTT. Encoded protein: CASSQGPSGGNTIYF. The V gene is TRBV4-2, the J gene TRBJ1-3; no firm D call. This CDR3 comprises 15 residues. Germline V gives CDR1 LGHNA, CDR2 YNFKEQ. Trimming left V 1 base short and J 4 bases short, with 11 bases between.

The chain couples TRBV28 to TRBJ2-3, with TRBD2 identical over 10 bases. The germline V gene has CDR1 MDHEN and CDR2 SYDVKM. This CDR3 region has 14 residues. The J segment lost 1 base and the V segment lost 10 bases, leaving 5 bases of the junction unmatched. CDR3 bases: TGTGCCACCAAGCGGGAGGGCGGCACAGATACGCAGTATTTT. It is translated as CATKREGGTDTQYF.

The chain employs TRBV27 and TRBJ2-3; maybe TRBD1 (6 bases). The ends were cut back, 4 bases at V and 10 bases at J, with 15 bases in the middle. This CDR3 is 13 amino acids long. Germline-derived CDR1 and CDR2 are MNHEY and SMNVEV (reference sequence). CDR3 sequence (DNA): TGTGCCAGCAGTTGGGAAACAGGGATGGCGCAGTATTTT. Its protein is CASSWETGMAQYF.

The CDR3 DNA is TGTGCCAGCAGCCAAGTTTTTTATGGTCGCGGACAGGGGGCGGGAGGGGCCAACGTCCTGACTTTC. It yields the protein CASSQVFYGRGQGAGGANVLTF. The rearrangement joins TRBV3-1 (or the pseudogene TRBV3-2) to TRBJ2-6; TRBD1 agrees at 11 bases. The V and J ends lost 1 base and 4 bases, in that order; junction bases with no gene match: 18. Germline lookup yields CDR1 LGHDT and CDR2 YNNKEL (reference sequence). This CDR3 region has 22 residues.

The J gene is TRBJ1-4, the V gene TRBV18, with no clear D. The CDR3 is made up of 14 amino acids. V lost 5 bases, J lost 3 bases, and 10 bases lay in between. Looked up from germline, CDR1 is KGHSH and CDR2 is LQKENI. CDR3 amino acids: CASSERDSNEKLFF. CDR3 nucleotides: TGTGCCAGCTCAGAGCGGGATTCTAATGAAAAACTGTTTTTT.

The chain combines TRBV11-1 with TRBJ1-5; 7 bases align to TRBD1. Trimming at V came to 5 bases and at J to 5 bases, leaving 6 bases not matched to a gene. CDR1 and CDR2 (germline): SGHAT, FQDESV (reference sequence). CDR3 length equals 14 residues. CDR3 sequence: CASSEGAGDQPQHF. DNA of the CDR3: TGTGCCAGCAGCGAGGGGGCAGGTGATCAGCCCCAGCATTTT.

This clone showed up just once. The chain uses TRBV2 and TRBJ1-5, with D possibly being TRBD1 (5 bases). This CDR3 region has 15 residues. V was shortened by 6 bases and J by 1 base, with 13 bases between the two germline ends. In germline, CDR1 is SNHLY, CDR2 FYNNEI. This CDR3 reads CASRDQTASNQPQHF. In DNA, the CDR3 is TGTGCCAGCAGAGATCAGACAGCCAGCAATCAGCCCCAGCATTTT.

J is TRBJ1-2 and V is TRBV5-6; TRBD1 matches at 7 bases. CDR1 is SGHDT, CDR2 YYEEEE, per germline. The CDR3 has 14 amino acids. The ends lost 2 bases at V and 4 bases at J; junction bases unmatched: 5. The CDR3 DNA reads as TGTGCCAGCAGCTTTTACAGGGGTGGCTATGGCTACACCTTC. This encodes CASSFYRGGYGYTF.

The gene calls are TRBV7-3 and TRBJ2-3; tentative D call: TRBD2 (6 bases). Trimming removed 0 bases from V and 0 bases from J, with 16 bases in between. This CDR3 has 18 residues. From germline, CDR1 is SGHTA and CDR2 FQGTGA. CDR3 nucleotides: TGTGCCAGCAGCTTAACCCCCGGGAGCCGGAGAAGCACAGATACGCAGTATTTT. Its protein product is CASSLTPGSRRSTDTQYF.

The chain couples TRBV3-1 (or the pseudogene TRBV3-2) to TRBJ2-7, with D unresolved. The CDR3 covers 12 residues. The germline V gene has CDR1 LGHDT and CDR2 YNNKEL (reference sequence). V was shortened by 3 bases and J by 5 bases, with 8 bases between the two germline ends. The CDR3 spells CASSHSFHEQYF. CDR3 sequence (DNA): TGTGCCAGCAGCCATTCCTTCCACGAGCAGTACTTC.

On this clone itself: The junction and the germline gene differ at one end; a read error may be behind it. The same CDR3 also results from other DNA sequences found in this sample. Here the CDR3 reads CASSQGGQGNSPLHF. The CDR3, as DNA: TGTGCCAGCAGTCAAGGAGGACAGGGGAATTCACCCCTCCACTTT. V is TRBV3-1 (or the pseudogene TRBV3-2) and J is TRBJ1-6, with TRBD1 matching over 9 bases. The germline V gene has CDR1 LGHDT and CDR2 YNNKEL (reference sequence). The CDR3 is 15 residues long.